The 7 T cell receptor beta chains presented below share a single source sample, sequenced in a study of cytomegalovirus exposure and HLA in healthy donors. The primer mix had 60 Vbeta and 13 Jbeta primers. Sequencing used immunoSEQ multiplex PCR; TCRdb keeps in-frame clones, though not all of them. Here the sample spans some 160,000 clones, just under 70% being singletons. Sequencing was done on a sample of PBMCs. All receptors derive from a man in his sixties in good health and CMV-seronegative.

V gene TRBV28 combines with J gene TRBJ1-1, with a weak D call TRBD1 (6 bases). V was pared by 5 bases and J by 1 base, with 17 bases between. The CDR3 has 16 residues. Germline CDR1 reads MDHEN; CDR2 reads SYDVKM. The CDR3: CASSVYSGGQNTEAFF. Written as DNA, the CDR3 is TGTGCCAGCAGTGTTTACAGTGGGGGCCAGAACACTGAAGCTTTCTTT.

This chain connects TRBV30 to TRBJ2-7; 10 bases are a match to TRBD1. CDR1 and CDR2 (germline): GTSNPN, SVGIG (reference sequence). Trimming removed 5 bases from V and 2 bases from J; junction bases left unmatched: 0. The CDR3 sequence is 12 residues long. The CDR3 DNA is TGTGCCTGGGACAGGGGGCCCTACGAGCAGTACTTC. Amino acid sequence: CAWDRGPYEQYF.

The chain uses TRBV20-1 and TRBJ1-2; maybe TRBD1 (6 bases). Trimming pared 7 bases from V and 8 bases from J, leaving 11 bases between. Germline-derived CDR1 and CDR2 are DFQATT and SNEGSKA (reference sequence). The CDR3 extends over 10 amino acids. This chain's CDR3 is CSGEGDGYTF. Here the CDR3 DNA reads TGCAGTGGTGAGGGGGACGGCTACACCTTC.

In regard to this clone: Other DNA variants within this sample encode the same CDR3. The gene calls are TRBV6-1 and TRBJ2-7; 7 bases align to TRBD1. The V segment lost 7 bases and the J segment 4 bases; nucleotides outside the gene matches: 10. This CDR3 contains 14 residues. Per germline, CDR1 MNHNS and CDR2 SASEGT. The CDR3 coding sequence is TGTGCCAGCACCAGAAGGGGGCTTGCGTACGAGCAGTACTTC. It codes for CASTRRGLAYEQYF.

CDR3 bases: TGTGCCAGCAGTTACAGAACTAGCGGAGAGACCCAGTACTTC. Its protein product is CASSYRTSGETQYF. V gene TRBV6-5 combines with J gene TRBJ2-5, with TRBD2 matching over 8 bases. This CDR3 spans 14 amino acids. Germline lookup yields CDR1 MNHEY and CDR2 SVGAGI. V was clipped by 2 bases and J by 4 bases; unmatched bases: 3.

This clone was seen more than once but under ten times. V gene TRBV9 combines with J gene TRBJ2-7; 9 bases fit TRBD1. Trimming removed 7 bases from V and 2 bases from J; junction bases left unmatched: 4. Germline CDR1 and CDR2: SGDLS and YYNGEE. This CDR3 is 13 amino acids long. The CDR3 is CASGGTGPYEQYF. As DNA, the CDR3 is TGTGCCAGCGGGGGGACAGGGCCCTACGAGCAGTACTTC.

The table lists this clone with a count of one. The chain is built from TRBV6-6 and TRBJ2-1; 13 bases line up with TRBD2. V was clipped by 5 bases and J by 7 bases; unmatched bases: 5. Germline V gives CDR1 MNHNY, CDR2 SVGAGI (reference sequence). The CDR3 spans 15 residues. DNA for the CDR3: TGTGCCAGCAGTCGGACTAGCGGGAGCGGAAATGAGCAGTTCTTC. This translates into CASSRTSGSGNEQFF.